Below are 11 T cell receptor beta chains sequenced from a single sample in a study of T cell responses to AZD1222 COVID-19 vaccine. The assay was immunoSEQ multiplex PCR, and TCRdb's table has in-frame clones only and misses some. The sample holds fewer than 250,000 clones, approximately 92% seen once. The sequencing used peripheral blood, collected on day 0 of AZD1222 vaccination. These receptors came from an adult in good health.

This chain uses TRBV7-9 with TRBJ1-1, with D unresolved. The ends were cut back, 2 bases at V and 7 bases at J, with 8 bases in the middle. The CDR3 sequence is 12 residues long. Germline V lookup: CDR1 SEHNR, CDR2 FQNEAQ (reference sequence). CDR3 residues: CASSLRLGEAFF. As DNA, the CDR3 is TGTGCCAGCAGCTTACGCTTGGGTGAAGCTTTCTTT.

The chain is built from TRBV9 and TRBJ2-7; 7 positions agree with TRBD1. The germline CDR1 and CDR2 sequences are SGDLS and YYNGEE. The V segment lost 4 bases and the J segment 4 bases; nucleotides outside the gene matches: 5. The CDR3 runs 13 residues. CDR3: CASSPGTVYEQYF. The CDR3 nucleotides read TGTGCCAGCAGCCCAGGGACAGTTTACGAGCAGTACTTC.

This chain uses TRBV24-1 with TRBJ2-5; 10 bases are a match to TRBD2. V trimming: 4 bases; J trimming: 2 bases; junction bases outside the gene matches: 3. CDR1 is KGHDR, CDR2 SFDVKD, per germline. The CDR3 is 15 amino acids. This CDR3 is CATSEPLAGQETQYF. CDR3 nucleotides: TGTGCCACCAGTGAACCACTAGCGGGACAAGAGACCCAGTACTTC.

The chain has TRBV2 and TRBJ2-2; 8 bases agree with TRBD1. Germline CDR1 reads SNHLY; CDR2 reads FYNNEI. This CDR3 spans 14 amino acids. Germline trimming cut 7 bases from V and 4 bases from J; bases unmatched to any gene: 5. The CDR3 spells CASIRQGTTGELFF. The CDR3 region has the DNA TGTGCCAGCATCCGACAGGGGACCACCGGGGAGCTGTTTTTT.

The genes are TRBV19 and TRBJ1-3, with 7 bases fitting TRBD1. Per germline, CDR1 LNHDA and CDR2 SQIVND (reference sequence). CDR3 length: 17 amino acids. The junction had 12 bases not matched to a gene; V was cut back by 3 bases and J by 4 bases. This CDR3 is CASSIGASTGSGNTIYF. The CDR3 DNA is TGTGCCAGTAGTATCGGCGCCTCGACAGGGTCAGGAAACACCATATATTTT.

This clone was seen only once. The rearrangement uses TRBV16 and TRBJ1-5, with D possibly TRBD1 on 5 matching bases. The CDR3 is 16 amino acids. Trimming took off 4 bases at V and 1 base at J, with 14 bases between the two ends. From germline, CDR1 is KGHSY and CDR2 FQNENV. This CDR3 is CASSPQGEGSNQPQHF. CDR3 DNA: TGTGCCAGCAGCCCGCAAGGGGAAGGCAGCAATCAGCCCCAGCATTTT.

The CDR3, as DNA: TGTGCCAGCTTCCCAATTGCGAACACTGAAGCTTTCTTT. It is translated as CASFPIANTEAFF. The chain is built from TRBV2 and TRBJ1-1; D call uncertain. Germline V lookup: CDR1 SNHLY, CDR2 FYNNEI. The ends were cut back, 8 bases at V and 1 base at J, with 11 bases in the middle. There are 13 residues in the CDR3.

The gene calls are TRBV28 and TRBJ2-7, with 7 bases matching TRBD2. V lost 10 bases and J lost 3; bases outside the gene matches: 6. Per the germline V gene, CDR1 is MDHEN and CDR2 is SYDVKM. The CDR3 is 12 residues long. CDR3 sequence: CATIRGSYEQYF. The CDR3 coding sequence is TGTGCCACCATTCGCGGGAGCTACGAGCAGTACTTC.

This chain links TRBV19 with TRBJ1-1, with a possible D match to TRBD1 (5 bases). V lost 2 bases, J lost 5 bases, and 12 bases lay in between. Germline V gene data show CDR1 as LNHDA and CDR2 as SQIVND (reference sequence). The CDR3 consists of 14 residues. The CDR3 sequence: CASSIIEGWTEAFF. As DNA, the CDR3 is TGTGCCAGTAGTATAATTGAGGGGTGGACTGAAGCTTTCTTT.

This chain uses TRBV7-3 with TRBJ1-1; 10 nucleotides agree with TRBD1. The V gene end was trimmed by 5 bases and the J gene end by 4 bases; junction bases not matched to a gene: 4. The CDR3 has 14 residues. The germline V gene encodes CDR1 SGHTA and CDR2 FQGTGA. The CDR3 here is CASSPDRGSTEAFF. The CDR3 nucleotides are TGTGCCAGCAGCCCGGACAGGGGGAGCACTGAAGCTTTCTTT.

The chain joins TRBV2 to TRBJ1-5; D is ambiguous. CDR3 length: 13 residues. Between the trimmed V and J ends, which lost 2 bases and 5 bases, there was a span of 7 bases. Germline loops: CDR1 SNHLY, CDR2 FYNNEI. CDR3 protein: CASSEPPYQPQHF. CDR3 DNA: TGTGCCAGCAGTGAACCCCCTTATCAGCCCCAGCATTTT.